The rows below give T cell receptor beta chains drawn from one sample of a study of blood T cell repertoires in COVID-19. Using immunoSEQ multiplex PCR, the repertoire was profiled, and TCRdb retains in-frame clones only, with some absent. Among 65,000 to 95,000 clones listed, approximately 91% were seen once. The specimen sequenced was peripheral blood. The origin of the receptors is a man aged 65 to 79 with active or convalescent COVID-19. Each CDR3 is given with its conserved first and last residue. The D gene is left open where the match is weak. Clone size is shown for a subset of rows, as once, few, many or a class of expanded clone.

cdr3_length	clone_size	v_call	d_call	j_call	cdr3_aa	cdr3_nt
17	NA	TRBV12-5	TRBD2	TRBJ2-3	CAREKVTLADVTDTQYF	TGTGCTAGGGAGAAGGTTACACTAGCGGACGTCACAGATACGCAGTATTTT
18	few	TRBV5-1	NA	TRBJ1-6	CASSLDGGPSSYNSPLHF	TGCGCCAGCAGCTTGGACGGGGGGCCGAGCTCCTATAATTCACCCCTCCACTTT
13	NA	TRBV30	NA	TRBJ2-7	CAWGNTGAYEQYF	TGTGCCTGGGGAAATACAGGAGCCTACGAGCAGTACTTC
16	NA	TRBV30	TRBD1	TRBJ1-1	CAWNPLGDRGGTEAFF	TGTGCCTGGAATCCCCTCGGGGACAGGGGGGGCACTGAAGCTTTCTTT
15	NA	TRBV5-4	TRBD1	TRBJ1-2	CASSLDRGIGYGYTF	TGTGCCAGCAGCTTGGACAGGGGGATAGGATATGGCTACACCTTC
15	NA	TRBV7-2	TRBD2	TRBJ2-7	CASSQDASGAYEQYF	TGTGCCAGCAGCCAAGACGCTAGCGGGGCCTACGAGCAGTACTTC
18	NA	TRBV11-2	TRBD1	TRBJ2-7	CASSLGYRGMTSPYEQYF	TGTGCCAGCAGCTTAGGGTACAGGGGGATGACCTCCCCCTACGAGCAGTACTTC
13	NA	TRBV19	NA	TRBJ2-1	CASSIQGPNEQFF	TGTGCCAGTAGTATACAGGGCCCCAATGAGCAGTTCTTC
13	NA	TRBV5-5	NA	TRBJ1-2	CASSLAVGYGYTF	TGTGCCAGCAGCTTAGCCGTTGGCTATGGCTACACCTTC
13	NA	TRBV29-1	TRBD1	TRBJ2-5	CSVRDRVQETQYF	TGCAGCGTGCGGGACAGGGTTCAAGAGACCCAGTACTTC
15	NA	TRBV27	TRBD2	TRBJ2-2	CASPLGGRNTGELFF	TGTGCCAGCCCCCTGGGGGGGAGGAACACCGGGGAGCTGTTTTTT
15	NA	TRBV6-5	TRBD2	TRBJ2-5	CASSSLAGGRETQYF	TGTGCCAGCAGTTCACTAGCGGGGGGGCGGGAGACCCAGTACTTC
15	NA	TRBV30	TRBD1	TRBJ2-1	CAWSRPGQGASEQFF	TGTGCCTGGAGTCGTCCGGGACAGGGGGCTAGTGAGCAGTTCTTC
13	NA	TRBV5-6	NA	TRBJ1-1	CASSFAQGGEAFF	TGTGCCAGCAGCTTCGCACAGGGTGGTGAAGCTTTCTTT
14	NA	TRBV6-5	NA	TRBJ1-6	CASSHQGGNSPLHF	TGTGCCAGCAGCCACCAGGGTGGTAATTCACCCCTCCACTTT
16	NA	TRBV19	TRBD2	TRBJ2-3	CASRAGGLAYTDTQYF	TGTGCCAGTAGGGCCGGGGGACTAGCCTACACAGATACGCAGTATTTT
14	NA	TRBV6-1	NA	TRBJ2-5	CASSDSGGKETQYF	TGTGCCAGCAGTGACAGTGGGGGGAAAGAGACCCAGTACTTC
15	NA	TRBV7-2	TRBD2	TRBJ2-5	CASSLVAGGKRPQYF	TGTGCCAGCAGCTTAGTAGCGGGGGGTAAGAGACCCCAGTACTTC
14	NA	TRBV20-1	TRBD2	TRBJ2-7	CSASDLAGVYEQYF	TGCAGTGCTAGTGACCTAGCGGGAGTCTACGAGCAGTACTTC
16	once	TRBV11-2	TRBD2	TRBJ2-3	CASSLILAGGLDTQYF	TGTGCCAGCAGCCTTATCCTAGCGGGAGGGTTAGATACGCAGTATTTT
14	NA	TRBV6-5	TRBD2	TRBJ2-7	CASSWAGGGYEQYF	TGTGCCAGCAGTTGGGCGGGAGGAGGGTACGAGCAGTACTTC
16	NA	TRBV7-2	TRBD2	TRBJ2-2	CVSSLIGTSGSGELFF	TGTGTCAGCAGCTTAATAGGGACTAGCGGCTCCGGGGAGCTGTTTTTT
17	NA	TRBV5-6	TRBD2	TRBJ2-2	CASSLYPRLAGTGELFF	TGTGCCAGCAGCTTATACCCCCGACTAGCGGGAACCGGGGAGCTGTTTTTT
16	NA	TRBV2	NA	TRBJ2-7	CASRYRIRSEAGEQYF	TGTGCCAGCAGGTACAGGATCCGATCCGAAGCCGGGGAGCAGTACTTC